This T cell receptor beta chain was recorded in a study of blood T cells in healthy people across ages. The overall study: When template switching was applied, about one barcoded beta molecule was captured per two T cells. Study-level points and caveats: Age brought a roughly linear fall in TCR beta diversity measured per million T cells. From one million sequenced T cells, diversity estimates were lower bounds.

The CDR3 totals 15 residues. The trim removed 7 bases at V and 10 bases at J, leaving 12 bases unmatched. About this clonotype itself: Its antigen is not identified.

Sample-barcoded 5' priming and a J-beta primer mix drove a second PCR of 7 to 11 cycles. TCRdb analysed the 5' RACE reads with MiXCR anew, one entry per CDR3 protein. The repertoire consists of 780,000 or so distinct CDR3 sequences, with roughly 50% occurring once and the leading ten covering approximately 41%. Total RNA was isolated from each sample in quantities of at least 5 micrograms. Material for sequencing was blood. The V and J genes are TRBV12-3 or TRBV12-4 and TRBJ1-6, with TRBD1 identical over 8 bases. The sequence was obtained from a man older than 75 in good health. CDR3 bases: TGTGCCAGCACCCGGACAGGGCAAATAGAGTCACCCCTCCACTTT. Translating gives CASTRTGQIESPLHF.